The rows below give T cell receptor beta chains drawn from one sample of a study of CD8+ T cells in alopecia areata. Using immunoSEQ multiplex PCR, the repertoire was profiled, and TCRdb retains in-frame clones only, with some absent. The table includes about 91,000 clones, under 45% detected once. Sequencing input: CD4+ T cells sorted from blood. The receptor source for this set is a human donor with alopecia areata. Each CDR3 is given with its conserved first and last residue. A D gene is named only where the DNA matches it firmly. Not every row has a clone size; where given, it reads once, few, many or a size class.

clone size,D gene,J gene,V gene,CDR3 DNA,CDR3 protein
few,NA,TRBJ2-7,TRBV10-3,TGTGCCGTATCACGCCGACTGATCAACTACGAGCAGTACTTC,CAVSRRLINYEQYF
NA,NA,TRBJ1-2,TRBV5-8,TGTGCCTGCGACTGGCTGGTCCCGCACCCCTATGGCTACACCTTC,CACDWLVPHPYGYTF
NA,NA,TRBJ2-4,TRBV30,TGTGCCTGGGAACTTCGAGAAAACATTCAGTACTTC,CAWELRENIQYF
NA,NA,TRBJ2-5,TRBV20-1,TGCAGTGTGACAGACCAAGAGACCCAGTACTTC,CSVTDQETQYF
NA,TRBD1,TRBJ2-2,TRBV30,TGTGCCTGGCGCCAGGGGGCCGACACCGGGGAGCTGTTTTTT,CAWRQGADTGELFF
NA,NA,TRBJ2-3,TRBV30,TGTGCCTGGAGTATGGGGGCGCGCAGCACAGATACGCAGTATTTT,CAWSMGARSTDTQYF
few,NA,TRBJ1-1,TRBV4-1,TGCGCCAGCAGCCAGCAAAACTTTCTCGGGGGACTGGTCACTGAAGCTTTCTTT,CASSQQNFLGGLVTEAFF
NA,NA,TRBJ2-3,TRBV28,TGTGCCAGCAGTTTCTCCGAAGGGGGGCGCGGCACAGATACGCAGTATTTT,CASSFSEGGRGTDTQYF
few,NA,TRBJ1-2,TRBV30,TGTGCCTGGAGCCGCGGGGGAATGGTTCAAGGCTACACCTTC,CAWSRGGMVQGYTF
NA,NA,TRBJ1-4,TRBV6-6,TGTGCCAGCAATAAAGGAGCCGTTGAGAGGGAAAAACTGTTTTTT,CASNKGAVEREKLFF
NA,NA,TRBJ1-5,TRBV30,TGTGCCTGGAGTGACGGTTCTGCGCCCCAGCATTTT,CAWSDGSAPQHF